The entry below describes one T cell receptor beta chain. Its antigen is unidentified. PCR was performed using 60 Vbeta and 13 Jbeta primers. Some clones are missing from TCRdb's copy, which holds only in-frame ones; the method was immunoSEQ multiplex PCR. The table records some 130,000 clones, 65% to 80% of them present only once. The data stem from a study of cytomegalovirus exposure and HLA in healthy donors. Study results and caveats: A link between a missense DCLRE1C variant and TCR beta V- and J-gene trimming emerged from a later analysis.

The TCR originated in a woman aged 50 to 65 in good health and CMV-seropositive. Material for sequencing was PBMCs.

In nucleotides, the CDR3 is TGTGCCACCAGCAGAGATAGGGGTATCTCTGGAAACACCATATATTTT. It yields the protein CATSRDRGISGNTIYF. The chain couples TRBV15 to TRBJ1-3; D may be TRBD1 (5 bases). Trimming took off 0 bases at V and 0 bases at J, with 9 bases between the two ends. Germline CDR1 and CDR2: LNHNV and YYDKDF (reference sequence). This CDR3 has 16 amino acids.